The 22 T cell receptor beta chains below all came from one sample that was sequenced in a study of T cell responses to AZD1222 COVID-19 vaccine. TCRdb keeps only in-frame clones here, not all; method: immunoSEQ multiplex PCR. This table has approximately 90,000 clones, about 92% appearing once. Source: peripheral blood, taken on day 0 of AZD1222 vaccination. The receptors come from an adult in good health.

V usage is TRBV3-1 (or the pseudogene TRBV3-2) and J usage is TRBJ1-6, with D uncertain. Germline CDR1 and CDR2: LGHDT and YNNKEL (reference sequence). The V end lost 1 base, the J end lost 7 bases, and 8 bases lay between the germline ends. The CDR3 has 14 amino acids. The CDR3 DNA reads TGTGCCAGCAGCCAAGTCACAGAGAATTCACCCCTCCACTTT. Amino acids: CASSQVTENSPLHF.

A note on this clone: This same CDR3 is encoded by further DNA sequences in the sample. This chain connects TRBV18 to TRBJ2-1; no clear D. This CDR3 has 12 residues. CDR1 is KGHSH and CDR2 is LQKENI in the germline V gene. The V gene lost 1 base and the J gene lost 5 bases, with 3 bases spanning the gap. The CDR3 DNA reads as TGTGCCAGCTCACCACAGGACAATGAGCAGTTCTTC. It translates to CASSPQDNEQFF.

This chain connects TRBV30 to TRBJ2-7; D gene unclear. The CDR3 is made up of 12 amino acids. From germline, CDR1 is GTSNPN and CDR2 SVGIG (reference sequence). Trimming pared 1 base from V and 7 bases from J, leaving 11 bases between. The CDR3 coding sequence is TGTGCCTGGAGTGCGGGCTTGGGTGAGCAGTACTTC. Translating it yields CAWSAGLGEQYF.

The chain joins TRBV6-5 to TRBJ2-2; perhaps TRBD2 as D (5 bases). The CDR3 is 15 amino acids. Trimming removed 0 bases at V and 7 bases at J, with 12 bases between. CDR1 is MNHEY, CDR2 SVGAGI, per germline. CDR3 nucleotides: TGTGCCAGCAGTTACTCGACGGGAACCGGCGGGGAGCTGTTTTTT. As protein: CASSYSTGTGGELFF.

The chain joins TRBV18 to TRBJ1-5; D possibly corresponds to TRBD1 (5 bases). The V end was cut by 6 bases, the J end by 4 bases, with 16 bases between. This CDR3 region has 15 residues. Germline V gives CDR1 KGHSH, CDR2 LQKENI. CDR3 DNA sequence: TGTGCCAGCTCCCACGGGACGGAACCTAATCAGCCCCAGCATTTT. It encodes CASSHGTEPNQPQHF.

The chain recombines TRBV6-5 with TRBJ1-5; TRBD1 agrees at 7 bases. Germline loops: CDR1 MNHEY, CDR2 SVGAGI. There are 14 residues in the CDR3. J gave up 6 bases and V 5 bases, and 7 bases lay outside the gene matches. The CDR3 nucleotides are TGTGCCAGCAGTAGGACAGGCTCGGTTCAGCCCCAGCATTTT. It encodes CASSRTGSVQPQHF.

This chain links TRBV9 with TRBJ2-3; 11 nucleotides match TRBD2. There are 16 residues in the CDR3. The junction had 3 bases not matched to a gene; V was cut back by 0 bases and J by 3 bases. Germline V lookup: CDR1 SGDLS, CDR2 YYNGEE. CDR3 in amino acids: CASSVASGGRTDTQYF. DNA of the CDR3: TGTGCCAGCAGCGTAGCTAGCGGGGGGAGAACAGATACGCAGTATTTT.

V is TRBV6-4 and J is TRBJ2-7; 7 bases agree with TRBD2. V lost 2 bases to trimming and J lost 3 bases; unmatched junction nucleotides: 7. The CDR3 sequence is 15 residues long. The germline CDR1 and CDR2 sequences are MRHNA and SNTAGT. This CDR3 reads CASSDRREVHYEQYF. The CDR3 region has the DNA TGTGCCAGCAGTGACAGACGGGAGGTCCACTACGAGCAGTACTTC.

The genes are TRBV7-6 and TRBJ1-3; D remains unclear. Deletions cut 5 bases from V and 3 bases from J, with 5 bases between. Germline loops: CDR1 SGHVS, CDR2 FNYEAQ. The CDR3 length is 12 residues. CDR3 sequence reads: CASSQGGNTIYF. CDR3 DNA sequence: TGTGCCAGCAGCCAAGGTGGAAACACCATATATTTT.

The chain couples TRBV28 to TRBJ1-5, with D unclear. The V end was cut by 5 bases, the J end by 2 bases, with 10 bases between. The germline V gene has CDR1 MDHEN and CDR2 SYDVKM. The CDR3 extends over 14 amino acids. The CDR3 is CASSLVLGNQPQHF. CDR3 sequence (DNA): TGTGCCAGCAGTCTGGTCCTGGGCAATCAGCCCCAGCATTTT.

CDR3 sequence (DNA): TGTGCCAGCAGCTACTCGGACAGGAGATTTAGCAATCAGCCCCAGCATTTT. It encodes CASSYSDRRFSNQPQHF. The rearrangement joins TRBV28 to TRBJ1-5; 7 bases map to TRBD1. Germline assignment: CDR1 MDHEN and CDR2 SYDVKM. The CDR3 runs 17 residues. Trimming cost V 6 bases and J 0 bases; bases outside gene matches: 11.

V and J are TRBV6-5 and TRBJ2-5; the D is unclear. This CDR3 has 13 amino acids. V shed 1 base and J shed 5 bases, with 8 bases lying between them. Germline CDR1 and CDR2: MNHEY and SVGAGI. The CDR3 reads CASSYLGGETQYF. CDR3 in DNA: TGTGCCAGCAGTTACTTGGGTGGCGAGACCCAGTACTTC.

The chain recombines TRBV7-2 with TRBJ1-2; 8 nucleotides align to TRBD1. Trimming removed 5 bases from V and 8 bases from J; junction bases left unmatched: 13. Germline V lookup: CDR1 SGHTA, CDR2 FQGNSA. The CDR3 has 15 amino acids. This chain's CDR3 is CASSANRGTAEGYTF. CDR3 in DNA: TGTGCCAGCAGCGCAAACAGGGGGACCGCTGAAGGCTACACCTTC.

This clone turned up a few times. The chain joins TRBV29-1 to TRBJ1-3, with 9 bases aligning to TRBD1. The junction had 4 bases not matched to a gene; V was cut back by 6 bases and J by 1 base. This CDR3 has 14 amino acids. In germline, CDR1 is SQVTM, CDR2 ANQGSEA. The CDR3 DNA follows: TGCAGCGTCAAGACAGGGGGATCTGGAAACACCATATATTTT. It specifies CSVKTGGSGNTIYF.

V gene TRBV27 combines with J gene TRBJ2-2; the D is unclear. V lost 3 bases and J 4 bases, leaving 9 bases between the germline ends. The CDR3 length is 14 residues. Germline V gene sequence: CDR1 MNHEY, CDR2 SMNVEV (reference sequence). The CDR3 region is CASSFTEPTGELFF. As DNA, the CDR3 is TGTGCCAGCAGTTTTACAGAGCCCACCGGGGAGCTGTTTTTT.

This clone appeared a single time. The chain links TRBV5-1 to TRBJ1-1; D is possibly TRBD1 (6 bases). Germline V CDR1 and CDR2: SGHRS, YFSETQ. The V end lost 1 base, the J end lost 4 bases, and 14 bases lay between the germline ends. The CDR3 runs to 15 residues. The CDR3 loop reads CASSLITRGGTEAFF. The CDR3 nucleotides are TGCGCCAGCAGCTTGATTACCAGGGGCGGCACTGAAGCTTTCTTT.

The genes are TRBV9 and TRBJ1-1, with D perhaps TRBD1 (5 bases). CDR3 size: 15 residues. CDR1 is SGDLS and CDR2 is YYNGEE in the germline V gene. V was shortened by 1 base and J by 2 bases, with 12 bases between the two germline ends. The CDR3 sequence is CASSVLGLSNTEAFF. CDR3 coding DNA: TGTGCCAGCAGCGTACTGGGGCTGTCTAACACTGAAGCTTTCTTT.

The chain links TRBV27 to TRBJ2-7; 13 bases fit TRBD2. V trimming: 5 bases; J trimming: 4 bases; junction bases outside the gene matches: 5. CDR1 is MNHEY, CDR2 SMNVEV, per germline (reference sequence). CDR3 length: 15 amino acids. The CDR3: CASSRTSGSGYEQYF. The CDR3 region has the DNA TGTGCCAGCAGTCGGACTAGCGGGAGTGGGTACGAGCAGTACTTC.

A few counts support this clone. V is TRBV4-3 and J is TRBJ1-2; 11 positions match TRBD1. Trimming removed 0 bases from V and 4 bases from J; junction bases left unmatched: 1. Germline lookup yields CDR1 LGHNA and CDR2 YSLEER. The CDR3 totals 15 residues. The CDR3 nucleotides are TGCGCCAGCAGCCAAGAGGGGACAGGGGGCTATGGCTACACCTTC. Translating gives CASSQEGTGGYGYTF.

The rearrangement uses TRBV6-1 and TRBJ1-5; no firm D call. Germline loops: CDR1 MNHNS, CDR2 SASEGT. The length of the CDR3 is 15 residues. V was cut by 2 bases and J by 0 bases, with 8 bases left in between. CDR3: CASSESGSSNQPQHF. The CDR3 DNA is TGTGCCAGCAGTGAATCCGGGTCTAGCAATCAGCCCCAGCATTTT.

This CDR3 is CASSPSIESNEAFF. CDR3 bases: TGTGCCAGCTCACCATCAATAGAAAGCAATGAAGCTTTCTTT. V is TRBV18 and J is TRBJ1-1; D call uncertain. With 2 bases removed from V and 7 bases from J, the gap between germline ends came to 14 bases. CDR3 length equals 14 residues. Germline V lookup: CDR1 KGHSH, CDR2 LQKENI. Filled out from reference TRBV18 and TRBJ1-1, the complete variable domain reads NAGVMQNPRHLVRRRGQEARLRCSPMKGHSHVYWYRQLPEEGLKFMVYLQKENIIDESGMPKERFSAEFPKEGPSILRIQQVVRGDSAAYFCASSPSIESNEAFFGQGTRLTVV.

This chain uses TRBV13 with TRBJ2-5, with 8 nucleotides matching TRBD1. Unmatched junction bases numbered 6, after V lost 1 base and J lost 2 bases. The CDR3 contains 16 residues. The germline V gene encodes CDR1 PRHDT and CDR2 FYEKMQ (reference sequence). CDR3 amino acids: CASSLVQGALQETQYF. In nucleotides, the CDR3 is TGTGCCAGCAGCTTAGTGCAGGGGGCGCTTCAAGAGACCCAGTACTTC.